The 8 T cell receptor beta chains listed next were all sequenced from one sample in a study of human T cells and chemical hapten exposure. Time point defined: patch test 1, 2 weeks after DPC sensitization. Treatment: therapeutic diphenylcyclopropenone sensitization with weekly scalp DPC. TCRdb re-derived calls from the RACE reads in MiXCR, one entry per CDR3 protein. The profile covers around 110,000 distinct CDR3 sequences, with around an eighth appearing a single time and around 1.5% taken by the ten largest. Sequencing was performed on whole blood, taken in connection with sensitization to the hapten diphenylcyclopropenone (DPC). These receptors all come from a woman aged 45-59 years with alopecia areata. Some clones in this sample may be carry-over from other donors' samples.

This clonotype was detected many times. The V gene is TRBV14, the J gene TRBJ1-1; D may be TRBD1 (5 bases). The CDR3 is 14 amino acids. Looked up from germline, CDR1 is SGHDN and CDR2 is FVKESK. V was clipped by 3 bases and J by 1 base, with 9 bases between them. The CDR3 DNA sequence: TGTGCCAGCAGCCAGGGGCTCCGGAACACTGAAGCTTTCTTT. Its protein product is CASSQGLRNTEAFF.

There are many counts of this clonotype. The chain couples TRBV29-1 to TRBJ1-4; 8 nucleotides line up with TRBD1. The germline V gene encodes CDR1 SQVTM and CDR2 ANQGSEA. V was clipped by 7 bases and J by 8 bases; unmatched bases: 12. This CDR3 is built from 14 residues. The CDR3 bases are TGCAGCGCGTACAGGGGGACCGGGGGAGAAAAACTGTTTTTT. It codes for CSAYRGTGGEKLFF. The full variable domain, in which reference TRBV29-1 and TRBJ1-4 provide the parts outside the CDR3, is SAVISQKPSRDICQRGTSLTIQCQVDSQVTMMFWYRQQPGQSLTLIATANQGSEATYESGFVIDKFPISRPNLTFSTLTVSNMSPEDSSIYLCSAYRGTGGEKLFFGSGTQLSVL.

V gene TRBV28 combines with J gene TRBJ1-6; D uncertain. Germline-derived CDR1 and CDR2 are MDHEN and SYDVKM. This CDR3 is 15 amino acids long. The V end lost 2 bases, the J end lost 9 bases, and 14 bases lay between the germline ends. CDR3 sequence reads: CASSLIRQQFSPLHF. DNA for the CDR3: TGTGCCAGCAGTTTAATTAGGCAGCAGTTTTCACCCCTCCACTTT.

V gene TRBV12-3 or TRBV12-4 combines with J gene TRBJ2-2; no definite D call. Trimming stripped 2 bases from V and 4 bases from J, with 14 bases between. This CDR3 is 16 amino acids long. In nucleotides, the CDR3 is TGTGCCAGCAGTTTATATTCATCCCCGAGCACCGGGGAGCTGTTTTTT. Its translation: CASSLYSSPSTGELFF.

The gene calls are TRBV5-1 and TRBJ2-1; 13 bases align to TRBD2. The CDR3 covers 15 residues. The V and J ends lost 4 bases and 5 bases, in that order; junction bases with no gene match: 3. Per the germline V gene, CDR1 is SGHRS and CDR2 is YFSETQ. This CDR3 is CASSVGTSGDNEQFF. In DNA, the CDR3 is TGCGCCAGCAGCGTGGGGACTAGCGGGGACAATGAGCAGTTCTTC.

This clonotype has a count of ten or more. This chain connects TRBV7-6 to TRBJ2-3; TRBD1 matches at 8 bases. The germline V gene has CDR1 SGHVS and CDR2 FNYEAQ. Losses at the gene ends were 2 bases for V and 5 bases for J; bases not matched to a gene: 6. The CDR3 has 15 amino acids. Written as DNA, the CDR3 is TGTGCCAGCAGCTTACTAGGACAGGGCGGAGATACGCAGTATTTT. This gives the protein CASSLLGQGGDTQYF.

This clonotype was seen ten or more times. V usage is TRBV12-3 or TRBV12-4 and J usage is TRBJ1-2; D is uncertain. The CDR3 contains 12 residues. The V end was cut by 7 bases, the J end by 8 bases, with 14 bases between. The CDR3 DNA sequence: TGTGCCAGCACCCTTCGGGGAGGAGGCTACACCTTC. Encoded protein: CASTLRGGGYTF.

This clonotype was found a few times. This chain links TRBV29-1 with TRBJ2-1, with D perhaps TRBD2 (7 bases). In germline, CDR1 is SQVTM, CDR2 ANQGSEA. This CDR3 spans 15 amino acids. Trimming cost V 4 bases and J 6 bases, with 19 bases left between them. Written as DNA, the CDR3 is TGCAGCGTTGCGGGGGGCCTAGGGTTTCTCAATGAGCAGTTCTTC. Its protein product is CSVAGGLGFLNEQFF.